The 3 T cell receptor beta chains listed next were all sequenced from one sample in a study of CD8 T cells in ankylosing spondylitis. A single record per CDR3 protein comes from TCRdb applying MiXCR to the 5' RACE reads. The sample holds approximately 200,000 distinct CDR3 sequences, around 13% seen once. Sequences were obtained from blood, either unsorted or a sorted T cell fraction (not recorded which). The receptors derive from a male donor with ankylosing spondylitis or in good health (not recorded which).

The chain couples TRBV20-1 to TRBJ2-2; TRBD1 matches at 8 bases. The germline CDR1 and CDR2 sequences are DFQATT and SNEGSKA (reference sequence). The CDR3 is made up of 15 amino acids. V was pared by 1 base and J by 3 bases, with 4 bases of the junction left unmatched. The CDR3 reads CSARVGQGYTGELFF. The CDR3 nucleotides are TGCAGTGCTAGAGTAGGACAGGGCTACACCGGGGAGCTGTTTTTT.

Many counts were recorded for this clonotype. This chain joins TRBV15 and TRBJ2-7; D is undetermined. Per germline, CDR1 LNHNV and CDR2 YYDKDF (reference sequence). Trimming took off 0 bases at V and 2 bases at J, with 11 bases between the two ends. CDR3 length: 15 amino acids. CDR3 region: CATSRDQTAPYEQYF. Written as DNA, the CDR3 is TGTGCCACCAGCAGAGATCAAACAGCCCCCTACGAGCAGTACTTC.

In its sample, this clonotype was seen a few times. The rearrangement links TRBV20-1 to TRBJ1-1; D not resolved. Trimming left V 0 bases short and J 0 bases short, with 8 bases between. Germline V gene lookup returns CDR1 DFQATT and CDR2 SNEGSKA (reference sequence). This CDR3 is built from 14 residues. The CDR3 here is CSARDPHLNTEAFF. The CDR3 DNA reads as TGCAGTGCTAGAGATCCCCACCTGAACACTGAAGCTTTCTTT.